In its sample, the clone carrying this TCR beta chain was seen many times. The data are from a study of early T cells in non-severe SARS-CoV-2 infection. Between the trimmed V and J ends, which lost 3 bases and 6 bases, there was a span of 11 bases. Germline CDR1 reads SGHAT; CDR2 reads FQNNGV. The CDR3 consists of 13 residues. Attachment of unique molecular identifiers to individual cDNA molecules was performed. TCRdb redid the calling of the 5' RACE reads with MiXCR, one entry per CDR3 protein. This table holds 65,000 to 75,000 distinct CDR3 sequences, more than 3.5% found once. The chain combines TRBV11-2 with TRBJ1-2; D is possibly TRBD1 (6 bases). This receptor was obtained from an adult who was a healthcare worker with PCR-confirmed SARS-CoV-2 infection or an uninfected control (not recorded which). The donor label of this sample is uncertain. This specimen consisted of whole blood, obtained at baseline. The CDR3 loop reads CASSLRTVDGYTF. The CDR3 DNA is TGTGCCAGCAGCTTGAGGACAGTCGATGGCTACACCTTC.